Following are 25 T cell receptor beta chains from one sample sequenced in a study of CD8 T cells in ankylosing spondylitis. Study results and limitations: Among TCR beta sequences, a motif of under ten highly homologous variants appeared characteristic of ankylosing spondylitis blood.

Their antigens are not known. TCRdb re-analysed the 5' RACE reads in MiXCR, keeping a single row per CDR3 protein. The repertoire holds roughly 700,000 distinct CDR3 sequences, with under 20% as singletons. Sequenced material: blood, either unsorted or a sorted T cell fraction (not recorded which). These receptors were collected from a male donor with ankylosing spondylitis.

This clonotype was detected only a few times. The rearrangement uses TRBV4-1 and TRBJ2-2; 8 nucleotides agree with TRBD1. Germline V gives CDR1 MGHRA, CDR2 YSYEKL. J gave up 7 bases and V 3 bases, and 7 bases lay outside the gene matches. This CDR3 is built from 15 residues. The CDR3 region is CASSHVGTGDGELFF. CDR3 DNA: TGCGCCAGCAGCCACGTCGGGACAGGAGACGGGGAGCTGTTTTTT.

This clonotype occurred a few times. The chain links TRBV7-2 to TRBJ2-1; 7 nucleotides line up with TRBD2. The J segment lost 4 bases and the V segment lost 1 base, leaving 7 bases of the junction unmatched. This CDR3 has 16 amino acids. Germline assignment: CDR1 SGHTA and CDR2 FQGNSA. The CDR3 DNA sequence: TGTGCCAGCAGCTTAGGGTTAGCGGGTCTGTACAATGAGCAGTTCTTC. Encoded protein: CASSLGLAGLYNEQFF.

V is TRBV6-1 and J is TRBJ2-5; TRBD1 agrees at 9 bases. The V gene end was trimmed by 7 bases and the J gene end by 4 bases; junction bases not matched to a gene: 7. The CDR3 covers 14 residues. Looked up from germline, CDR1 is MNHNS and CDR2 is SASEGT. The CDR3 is CASTDRGFGETQYF. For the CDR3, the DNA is TGTGCCAGCACGGACAGGGGATTCGGAGAGACCCAGTACTTC.

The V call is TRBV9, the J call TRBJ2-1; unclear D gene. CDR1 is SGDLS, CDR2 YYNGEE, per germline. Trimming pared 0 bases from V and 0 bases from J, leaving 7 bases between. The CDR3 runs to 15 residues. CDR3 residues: CASSVAPSSYNEQFF. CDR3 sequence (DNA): TGTGCCAGCAGCGTAGCCCCGAGCTCCTACAATGAGCAGTTCTTC.

CDR3 protein: CASSHPTPGQGAYEQYF. The CDR3 region has the DNA TGTGCCAGCAGTCACCCTACTCCGGGACAGGGGGCCTACGAGCAGTACTTC. This rearrangement joins TRBV6-5 to TRBJ2-7, with 11 bases matching TRBD1. The length of the CDR3 is 17 residues. CDR1 and CDR2 from the germline V gene are MNHEY and SVGAGI. The junction had 11 bases not matched to a gene; V was cut back by 5 bases and J by 2 bases.

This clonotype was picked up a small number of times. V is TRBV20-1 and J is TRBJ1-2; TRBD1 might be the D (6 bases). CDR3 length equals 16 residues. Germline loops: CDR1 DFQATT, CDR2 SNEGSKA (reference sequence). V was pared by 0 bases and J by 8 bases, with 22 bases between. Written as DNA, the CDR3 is TGCAGTGCTAGAGAGAGGACAGTCCACCGAGGTGGCGGCTACACCTTC. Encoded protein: CSARERTVHRGGGYTF.

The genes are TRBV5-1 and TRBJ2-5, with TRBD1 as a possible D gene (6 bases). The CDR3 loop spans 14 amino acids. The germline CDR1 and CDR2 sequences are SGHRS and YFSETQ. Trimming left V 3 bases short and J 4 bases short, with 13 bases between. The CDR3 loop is CASSSTTGGETQYF. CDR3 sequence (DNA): TGCGCCAGCAGCTCAACGACAGGCGGAGAGACCCAGTACTTC. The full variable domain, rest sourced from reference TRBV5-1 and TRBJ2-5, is KAGVTQTPRYLIKTRGQQVTLSCSPISGHRSVSWYQQTPGQGLQFLFEYFSETQRNKGNFPGRFSGRQFSNSRSEMNVSTLELGDSALYLCASSSTTGGETQYFGPGTRLLVL.

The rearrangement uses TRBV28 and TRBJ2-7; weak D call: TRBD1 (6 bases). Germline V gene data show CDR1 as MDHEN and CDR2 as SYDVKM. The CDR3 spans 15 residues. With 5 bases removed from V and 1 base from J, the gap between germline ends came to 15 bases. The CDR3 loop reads CASSPNGGASYEQYF. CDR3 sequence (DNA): TGTGCCAGCAGTCCGAATGGGGGCGCGTCCTACGAGCAGTACTTC.

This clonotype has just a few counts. The CDR3 nucleotides read TGTGCCAGCAGTTTAGCGAGGGACAAATATAGCAATCAGCCCCAGCATTTT. This codes for CASSLARDKYSNQPQHF. The rearrangement joins TRBV12-3 or TRBV12-4 to TRBJ1-5, with TRBD1 as a possible D gene (6 bases). Trimming removed 0 bases at V and 0 bases at J, with 12 bases between. This CDR3 contains 17 residues.

CDR3 loop: CASSLVFLVRTGELFF. The CDR3 DNA reads TGTGCCAGCAGTTTAGTTTTTTTGGTACGGACCGGGGAGCTGTTTTTT. The chain carries TRBV12-3 or TRBV12-4 and TRBJ2-2; D remains ambiguous. This CDR3 is 16 amino acids long. V lost 1 base and J lost 5, with 14 bases in between.

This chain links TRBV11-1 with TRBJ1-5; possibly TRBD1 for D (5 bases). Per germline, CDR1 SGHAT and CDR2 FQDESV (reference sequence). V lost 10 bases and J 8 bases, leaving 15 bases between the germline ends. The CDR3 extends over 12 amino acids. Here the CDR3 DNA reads TGTGCCACCCCGGGGGGTCAAAAGCCCCAGCATTTT. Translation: CATPGGQKPQHF. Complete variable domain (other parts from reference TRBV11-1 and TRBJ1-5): EAEVAQSPRYKITEKSQAVAFWCDPISGHATLYWYRQILGQGPELLVQFQDESVVDDSQLPKDRFSAERLKGVDSTLKIQPAELGDSAMYLCATPGGQKPQHFGDGTRLSIL.

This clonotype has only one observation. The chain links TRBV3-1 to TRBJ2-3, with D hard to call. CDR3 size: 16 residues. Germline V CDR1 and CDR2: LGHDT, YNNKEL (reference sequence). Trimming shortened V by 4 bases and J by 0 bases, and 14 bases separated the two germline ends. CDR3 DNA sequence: TGTGCCAGCAGCCCCACGGAAGCTTCTAGCACAGATACGCAGTATTTT. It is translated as CASSPTEASSTDTQYF.

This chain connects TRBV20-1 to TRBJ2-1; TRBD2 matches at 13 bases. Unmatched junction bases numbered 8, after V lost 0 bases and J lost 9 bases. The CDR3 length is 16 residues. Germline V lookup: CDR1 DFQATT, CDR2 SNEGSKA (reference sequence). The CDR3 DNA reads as TGCAGTGCTAGAGATCCGTGGACTAGCGGGAGTGCTGAGCAGTTCTTC. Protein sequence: CSARDPWTSGSAEQFF.

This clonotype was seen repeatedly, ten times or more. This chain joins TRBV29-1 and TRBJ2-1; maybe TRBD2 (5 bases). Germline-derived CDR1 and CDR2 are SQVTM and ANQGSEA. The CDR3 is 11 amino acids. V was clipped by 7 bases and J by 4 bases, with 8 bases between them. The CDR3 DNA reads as TGCAGCGCCACGGGGTACAATGAGCAGTTCTTC. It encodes CSATGYNEQFF.

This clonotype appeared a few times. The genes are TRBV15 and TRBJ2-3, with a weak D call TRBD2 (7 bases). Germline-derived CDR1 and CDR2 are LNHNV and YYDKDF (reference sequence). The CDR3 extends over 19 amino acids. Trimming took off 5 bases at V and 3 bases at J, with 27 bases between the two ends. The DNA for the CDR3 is TGTGCCACCAGCTCCCCTTGGAAAGGGGGGGGCCTGGGAACAGATACGCAGTATTTT. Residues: CATSSPWKGGGLGTDTQYF.

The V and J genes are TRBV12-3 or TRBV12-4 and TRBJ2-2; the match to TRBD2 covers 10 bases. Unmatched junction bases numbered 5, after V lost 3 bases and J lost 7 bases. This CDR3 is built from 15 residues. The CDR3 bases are TGTGCCAGCAGTTTGGCTAGCGGGAGCCTCGGGGAGCTGTTTTTT. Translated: CASSLASGSLGELFF.

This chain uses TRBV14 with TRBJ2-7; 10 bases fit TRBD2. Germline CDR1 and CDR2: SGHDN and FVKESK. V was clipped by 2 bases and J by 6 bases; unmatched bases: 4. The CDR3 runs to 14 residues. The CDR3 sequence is CASSQLAGESEQYF. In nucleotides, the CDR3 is TGTGCCAGCAGCCAACTAGCGGGAGAAAGCGAGCAGTACTTC. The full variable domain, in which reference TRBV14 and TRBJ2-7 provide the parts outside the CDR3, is EAGVTQFPSHSVIEKGQTVTLRCDPISGHDNLYWYRRVMGKEIKFLLHFVKESKQDESGMPNNRFLAERTGGTYSTLKVQPAELEDSGVYFCASSQLAGESEQYFGPGTRLTVT.

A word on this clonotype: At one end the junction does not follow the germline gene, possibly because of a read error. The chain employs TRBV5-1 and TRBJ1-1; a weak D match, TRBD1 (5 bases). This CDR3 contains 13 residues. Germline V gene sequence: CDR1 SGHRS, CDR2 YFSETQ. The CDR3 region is CASSLGQSTEAFF. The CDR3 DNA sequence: TGTGCCAGCAGCCTGGGGCAGAGCACTGAAGCTTTCTTT.

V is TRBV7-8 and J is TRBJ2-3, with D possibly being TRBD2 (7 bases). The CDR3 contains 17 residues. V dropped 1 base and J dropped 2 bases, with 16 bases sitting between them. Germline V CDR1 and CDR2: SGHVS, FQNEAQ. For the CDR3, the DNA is TGTGCCAGCAGCTTAGGGTGGGGGGGCGCCTCCACAGATACGCAGTATTTT. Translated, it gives CASSLGWGGASTDTQYF.

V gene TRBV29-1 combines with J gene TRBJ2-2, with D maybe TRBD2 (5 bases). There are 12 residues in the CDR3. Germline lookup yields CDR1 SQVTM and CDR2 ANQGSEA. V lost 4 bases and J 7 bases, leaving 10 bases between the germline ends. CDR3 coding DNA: TGCAGCGTTGTTCTCGCGGGCGGGGAGCTGTTTTTT. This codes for CSVVLAGGELFF.

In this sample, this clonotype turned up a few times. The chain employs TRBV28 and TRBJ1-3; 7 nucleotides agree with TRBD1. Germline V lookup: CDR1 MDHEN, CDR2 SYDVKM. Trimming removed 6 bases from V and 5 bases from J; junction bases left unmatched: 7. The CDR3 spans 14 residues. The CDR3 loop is CASRQGQVRNTIYF. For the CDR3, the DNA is TGTGCCAGCAGGCAAGGACAGGTTCGAAACACCATATATTTT.

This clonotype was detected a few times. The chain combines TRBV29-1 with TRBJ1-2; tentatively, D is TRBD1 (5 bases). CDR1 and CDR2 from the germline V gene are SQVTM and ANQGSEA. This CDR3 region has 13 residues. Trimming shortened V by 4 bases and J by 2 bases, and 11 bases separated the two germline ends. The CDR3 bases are TGCAGCGTTGTAGGGCAGGGAAACTATGGCTACACCTTC. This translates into CSVVGQGNYGYTF.

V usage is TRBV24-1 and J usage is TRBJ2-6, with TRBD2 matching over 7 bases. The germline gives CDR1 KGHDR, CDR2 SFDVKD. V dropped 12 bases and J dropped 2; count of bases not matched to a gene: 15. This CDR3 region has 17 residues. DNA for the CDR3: TGTGCCCCTCGTCGGGGGGACGGAATTGCTGGGGCCAACGTCCTGACTTTC. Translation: CAPRRGDGIAGANVLTF.

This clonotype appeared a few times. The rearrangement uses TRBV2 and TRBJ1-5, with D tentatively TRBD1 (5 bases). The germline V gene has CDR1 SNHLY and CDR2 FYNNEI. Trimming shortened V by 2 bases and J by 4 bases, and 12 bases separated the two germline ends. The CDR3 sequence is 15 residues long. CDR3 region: CASSEPVGGNQPQHF. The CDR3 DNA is TGTGCCAGCAGTGAACCGGTGGGGGGGAATCAGCCCCAGCATTTT.

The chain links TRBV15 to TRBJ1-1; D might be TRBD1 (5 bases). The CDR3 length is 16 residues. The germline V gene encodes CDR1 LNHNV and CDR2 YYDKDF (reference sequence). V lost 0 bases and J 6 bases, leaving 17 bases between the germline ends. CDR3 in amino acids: CATSRDRALGVSEAFF. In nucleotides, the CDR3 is TGTGCCACCAGCAGAGATCGCGCGTTGGGGGTTTCTGAAGCTTTCTTT.